A single sample gave rise to the 25 T cell receptor beta chains below, sequenced in a study of beta chain features in type 1 diabetes. The authors reverse transcribed all of the isolated RNA, so sequencing captured expressed TCRB transcripts. Method: immunoSEQ multiplex PCR; TCRdb's copy keeps in-frame clones and lacks some. The table shows 310,000 or so clones, with less than 10% occurring only once. The sequencing input was central memory CD4+ T cells from blood. The origin of the receptors is a woman between 18 and 29 years old in good health.

The V gene is TRBV29-1, the J gene TRBJ2-5; 13 positions agree with TRBD2. This CDR3 is built from 14 residues. Trimming took 7 bases from V and 4 from J; bases not matched to a gene: 6. CDR1 SQVTM and CDR2 ANQGSEA come from the germline V gene. This CDR3 reads CSGRLAGGRETQYF. For the CDR3, the DNA is TGCAGCGGGAGACTAGCGGGAGGCAGAGAGACCCAGTACTTC.

For the CDR3, the DNA is TGTGCCAGCTCTCTACAGGGTCTTGGGGAGACCCAGTACTTC. Translating gives CASSLQGLGETQYF. The chain combines TRBV18 with TRBJ2-5; D is possibly TRBD1 (6 bases). CDR3 length: 14 amino acids. The V end lost 6 bases, the J end lost 5 bases, and 16 bases lay between the germline ends. Germline CDR1 is KGHSH and CDR2 is LQKENI.

This clone has more than one count but fewer than ten. The J gene is TRBJ2-1, the V gene TRBV6-5; D unresolved. The germline gives CDR1 MNHEY, CDR2 SVGAGI. The ends were cut back, 3 bases at V and 9 bases at J, with 9 bases in the middle. The CDR3 consists of 12 residues. The CDR3 sequence: CASSYQRGEQFF. For the CDR3, the DNA is TGTGCCAGCAGTTATCAGCGAGGTGAGCAGTTCTTC.

This clone was counted between two and nine times. The CDR3 is CASSFSGGFSYEQYF. The CDR3 coding sequence is TGCGCCAGCAGCTTCAGCGGGGGATTTTCCTACGAGCAGTACTTC. The chain has TRBV4-3 and TRBJ2-7; 8 bases fit TRBD2. Germline V lookup: CDR1 LGHNA, CDR2 YSLEER. Losses at the gene ends were 5 bases for V and 1 base for J; bases not matched to a gene: 7. The CDR3 covers 15 residues.

The sample holds a few counts of this clone. The chain couples TRBV28 to TRBJ1-5; D gene ambiguous. V was cut by 7 bases and J by 5 bases, with 15 bases left in between. This CDR3 contains 14 residues. In germline, CDR1 is MDHEN, CDR2 SYDVKM. CDR3 protein: CASTPGDGYQPQHF. CDR3 DNA sequence: TGTGCCAGCACCCCCGGGGATGGGTATCAGCCCCAGCATTTT.

This clone was counted ten times or more. This sequence joins TRBV4-3 and TRBJ2-7; 11 positions match TRBD2. The junction had 3 bases not matched to a gene; V was cut back by 0 bases and J by 5 bases. This CDR3 contains 15 residues. Germline-derived CDR1 and CDR2 are LGHNA and YSLEER. The CDR3 spells CASSQELAGVHEQYF. CDR3 bases: TGCGCCAGCAGCCAAGAACTAGCGGGAGTACACGAGCAGTACTTC.

The rearrangement links TRBV6-1 to TRBJ2-7; a possible D gene is TRBD1 (5 bases). The V gene's germline CDR1 is MNHNS and CDR2 SASEGT. V was clipped by 6 bases and J by 6 bases, with 15 bases between them. This CDR3 spans 13 amino acids. As DNA, the CDR3 is TGTGCCAGCAGCCCTTATGGACAAGGCGAGCAGTACTTC. This sequence encodes CASSPYGQGEQYF.

This chain connects TRBV4-2 to TRBJ2-1; no firm D call. This CDR3 region has 16 residues. Deletions cut 1 base from V and 0 bases from J, with 10 bases between. Germline CDR1 and CDR2: LGHNA and YNFKEQ. The CDR3 region has the DNA TGTGCCAGCAGCCAAGGGTGGGTCGGCTCCTACAATGAGCAGTTCTTC. It translates to CASSQGWVGSYNEQFF.

This clone was detected a few times. V usage is TRBV2 and J usage is TRBJ1-2; TRBD1 matches at 7 bases. CDR1 SNHLY and CDR2 FYNNEI come from the germline V gene. The V segment lost 6 bases and the J segment 3 bases; nucleotides outside the gene matches: 4. CDR3 length: 13 amino acids. The chain's CDR3 is CASRTTGYYGYTF. CDR3 nucleotides: TGTGCCAGCAGAACGACAGGGTACTATGGCTACACCTTC.

This clone was detected many times. This chain joins TRBV7-2 and TRBJ2-7; D is ambiguous. The CDR3 consists of 15 residues. CDR1 and CDR2 (germline): SGHTA, FQGNSA. V shed 7 bases and J shed 0 bases, with 16 bases lying between them. CDR3 sequence: CASTLGPPLSYEQYF. CDR3 in DNA: TGTGCCAGCACCCTAGGTCCGCCTCTCTCCTACGAGCAGTACTTC.

This clone was recorded a few times. The chain has TRBV7-9 and TRBJ1-3, with a weak D call TRBD1 (6 bases). Germline V gives CDR1 SEHNR, CDR2 FQNEAQ (reference sequence). The length of the CDR3 is 14 residues. The V gene lost 5 bases and the J gene lost 3 bases, with 11 bases spanning the gap. CDR3 DNA sequence: TGTGCCAGCAGCCCTGACAGGATTGGAAACACCATATATTTT. This codes for CASSPDRIGNTIYF.

The V call is TRBV5-6, the J call TRBJ2-5; D is undetermined. Trimming stripped 1 base from V and 5 bases from J, with 9 bases between. This CDR3 comprises 13 residues. Germline V gene lookup returns CDR1 SGHDT and CDR2 YYEEEE. In DNA form, the CDR3 reads TGTGCCAGCAGCTTGACACCCCAGGAGACCCAGTACTTC. Amino acid sequence: CASSLTPQETQYF.

The sample holds a few counts of this clone. V is TRBV4-2 and J is TRBJ2-6; D unresolved. Germline V CDR1 and CDR2: LGHNA, YNFKEQ. The CDR3 sequence is 15 residues long. V lost 3 bases and J lost 0, with 6 bases in between. Here the CDR3 DNA reads TGTGCCAGCAGCCACCAGAGCTCTGGGGCCAACGTCCTGACTTTC. Amino acid sequence: CASSHQSSGANVLTF.

This clone has at least ten counts. This chain uses TRBV11-2 with TRBJ2-1, with TRBD1 as a possible D gene (5 bases). Between the trimmed V and J ends, which lost 8 bases and 3 bases, there was a span of 14 bases. The CDR3 sequence is 14 residues long. Germline CDR1 reads SGHAT; CDR2 reads FQNNGV. Here the CDR3 DNA reads TGTGCCAGCGGTAATCACCAGGGCTACAATGAGCAGTTCTTC. Protein sequence: CASGNHQGYNEQFF.

The chain uses TRBV18 and TRBJ2-7, with D possibly matching TRBD1 (6 bases). V was clipped by 6 bases and J by 5 bases, with 11 bases between them. The CDR3 totals 12 residues. From germline, CDR1 is KGHSH and CDR2 LQKENI. The CDR3 is CASSQDRNEQYF. The CDR3 bases are TGTGCCAGCTCCCAAGACAGGAACGAGCAGTACTTC.

The chain employs TRBV27 and TRBJ1-1; possible D gene TRBD1, 6 bases. Per the germline V gene, CDR1 is MNHEY and CDR2 is SMNVEV (reference sequence). The V end lost 2 bases, the J end lost 1 base, and 8 bases lay between the germline ends. CDR3 length: 14 amino acids. CDR3 sequence: CASSLHRENTEAFF. CDR3 bases: TGTGCCAGCAGTTTACACAGGGAGAACACTGAAGCTTTCTTT.

The table lists this clone with many counts. Additional DNA sequences in this sample encode the identical CDR3. The DNA of the CDR3 is TGTGCCAGCAGCTCTCTATACGAGCAGTACTTC. Protein sequence: CASSSLYEQYF. The chain uses TRBV7-9 and TRBJ2-7; no firm D call. With 4 bases removed from V and 4 bases from J, the gap between germline ends came to 5 bases. Germline V gene sequence: CDR1 SEHNR, CDR2 FQNEAQ (reference sequence). The CDR3 spans 11 residues.

There are a few counts of this clone. The J gene is TRBJ2-7, the V gene TRBV15, with D maybe TRBD2 (6 bases). The CDR3 covers 14 residues. Deletions cut 5 bases from V and 3 bases from J, with 14 bases between. The germline CDR1 and CDR2 sequences are LNHNV and YYDKDF (reference sequence). This CDR3 reads CATSFAPTSYEQYF. CDR3 DNA: TGTGCCACCAGCTTCGCACCGACTAGCTACGAGCAGTACTTC.

The table lists this clone with a few counts. The genes are TRBV7-2 and TRBJ2-1; D is unclear. Germline values: CDR1 SGHTA, CDR2 FQGNSA. Between the trimmed V and J ends, which lost 2 bases and 6 bases, there was a span of 11 bases. The CDR3 is 14 residues long. CDR3 bases: TGTGCCAGCAGCTTAATGGGGATGTCCAATGAGCAGTTCTTC. Translating it yields CASSLMGMSNEQFF.

The chain uses TRBV25-1 and TRBJ1-1; 7 nucleotides align to TRBD1. The CDR3 runs to 14 residues. V trimming: 2 bases; J trimming: 8 bases; junction bases outside the gene matches: 8. Germline V gives CDR1 MGHDK, CDR2 SYGVNS. The CDR3 region is CASSEGRGSVEAFF. The DNA for the CDR3 is TGTGCCAGCAGTGAAGGCAGGGGGTCGGTAGAAGCTTTCTTT.

This clone was counted many times. The chain employs TRBV29-1 and TRBJ2-7, with a weak D call TRBD2 (6 bases). This CDR3 has 14 amino acids. V dropped 5 bases and J dropped 0 bases, with 14 bases sitting between them. CDR1 SQVTM and CDR2 ANQGSEA come from the germline V gene. In DNA form, the CDR3 reads TGCAGCGTTTTTGTAGCGGCGAGCTCCTACGAGCAGTACTTC. Its protein product is CSVFVAASSYEQYF.

This clone has only a few counts. V and J are TRBV14 and TRBJ2-7; possibly TRBD1 or TRBD2 for D (5 bases each). V was pared by 4 bases and J by 0 bases, with 10 bases between. The CDR3 runs 14 residues. Per germline, CDR1 SGHDN and CDR2 FVKESK. In DNA, the CDR3 is TGTGCCAGCAGCCGCCGGGACGGCTCCTACGAGCAGTACTTC. Translating gives CASSRRDGSYEQYF.

The V call is TRBV29-1, the J call TRBJ2-7; 9 bases map to TRBD1. This CDR3 is built from 14 residues. V was pared by 5 bases and J by 4 bases, with 9 bases of the junction left unmatched. Looked up from germline, CDR1 is SQVTM and CDR2 is ANQGSEA. The CDR3 coding sequence is TGCAGCGTTCGAGGGACAGGGTTAGATTACGAGCAGTACTTC. As protein: CSVRGTGLDYEQYF.

The CDR3 reads CASTEMGTQYF. CDR3 in DNA: TGTGCCAGCACCGAAATGGGTACGCAGTATTTT. The V call is TRBV6-6, the J call TRBJ2-3; D unresolved. V lost 7 bases and J 8 bases, leaving 10 bases between the germline ends. This CDR3 has 11 amino acids. Germline CDR1 reads MNHNY; CDR2 reads SVGAGI (reference sequence).

On this clone: This sample also contains other DNA sequences that code for the same CDR3. This rearrangement joins TRBV2 to TRBJ2-5; TRBD1 might be the D (6 bases). Between the trimmed V and J ends, which lost 5 bases and 2 bases, there was a span of 9 bases. Germline V gene lookup returns CDR1 SNHLY and CDR2 FYNNEI. This CDR3 has 13 amino acids. This CDR3 reads CASSRDIQETQYF. The CDR3 nucleotides are TGTGCCAGCAGTAGGGACATACAAGAGACCCAGTACTTC.